This entry concerns a single T cell receptor (beta chain). Its antigen remains unidentified. These data come from a study of T cell responses to AZD1222 COVID-19 vaccine. Study-level background: Both about-4-week and about-12-week second-dose recipients were combined.

Points from the study as a whole: White British ancestry dominated among donors, who included more females, and clonal diversity was possibly underestimated.

Germline CDR1 MDHEN, CDR2 SYDVKM. Trimming removed 7 bases at V and 2 bases at J, with 18 bases between. CDR3 length: 15 residues. Method: immunoSEQ multiplex PCR; TCRdb's copy keeps in-frame clones and lacks some. The sample lists around 260,000 clones, 80% to 95% occurring once. The J gene is TRBJ2-7, the V gene TRBV28; D gene uncertain. The source was peripheral blood, collected on day 0 of AZD1222 vaccination. The TCR originated in an adult in good health. CDR3 sequence: CASKSSGRETYEQYF. In DNA form, the CDR3 reads TGTGCCAGCAAGTCCTCAGGCAGAGAAACCTACGAGCAGTACTTC.